These T cell receptor beta chains were read from a single sample in a study of cytomegalovirus exposure and HLA in healthy donors. Sequencing used immunoSEQ multiplex PCR; TCRdb keeps in-frame clones, though not all of them. The sample includes some 120,000 clones, 80% of them seen just once. Input material: PBMCs. The receptors originated from a man in his thirties or forties in good health and CMV-seronegative. Each CDR3 is given with its conserved first and last residue. D genes are given only for firm matches. The size field is filled for only some rows; it gives once, few, many or a size class.

length	D	V	size	J	CDR3	DNA
14	-	TRBV2	-	TRBJ2-3	CASKGRFFPDTQYF	TGTGCCAGCAAAGGCAGGTTTTTTCCAGATACGCAGTATTTT
13	-	TRBV30	-	TRBJ1-4	CAWSFQGCEKLFF	TGTGCCTGGAGTTTCCAGGGTTGTGAAAAACTGTTTTTT
14	-	TRBV5-1	-	TRBJ2-7	CASSGSGGYVEQYF	TGCGCCAGCAGCGGTAGCGGAGGCTACGTCGAGCAGTACTTC
15	TRBD1	TRBV7-2	-	TRBJ2-7	CASSKDAGTAYEQYF	TGTGCCAGCAGCAAAGACGCCGGGACAGCCTACGAGCAGTACTTC
13	TRBD1	TRBV10-3	-	TRBJ1-1	CAIKGGQGGEAFF	TGTGCCATCAAAGGCGGACAGGGGGGTGAAGCTTTCTTT
15	TRBD1	TRBV4-3	few	TRBJ2-7	CASSQEWTGGYEQYF	TGCGCCAGCAGCCAAGAGTGGACAGGGGGTTACGAGCAGTACTTC
17	-	TRBV25-1	-	TRBJ2-1	CASSERGHITSYNEQFF	TGTGCCAGCAGTGAGAGAGGACATATTACCTCCTACAATGAGCAGTTCTTC
15	TRBD1	TRBV6-5	-	TRBJ2-7	CASSYQPGQGVEQYF	TGTGCCAGCAGTTATCAACCGGGACAGGGGGTCGAGCAGTACTTC
14	-	TRBV11-3	-	TRBJ2-4	CASSSRSAKNIQYF	TGTGCCAGCAGCTCAAGGAGCGCCAAAAACATTCAGTACTTC
16	TRBD2	TRBV4-3	-	TRBJ2-7	CASSQDLPSGSREQYF	TGCGCCAGCAGCCAAGATTTGCCTAGCGGGAGTCGCGAGCAGTACTTC
16	TRBD2	TRBV13	-	TRBJ2-7	CASSTPQVSGSYEQYF	TGTGCCAGCAGCACCCCGCAAGTTAGCGGGAGCTACGAGCAGTACTTC
13	-	TRBV2	few	TRBJ1-4	CASIEQINEKLFF	TGTGCCAGCATTGAACAGATTAATGAAAAACTGTTTTTT
16	-	TRBV28	-	TRBJ2-1	CASSLVERVRYNEQFF	TGTGCCAGCAGTTTAGTCGAGAGAGTTCGCTACAATGAGCAGTTCTTC
15	TRBD1	TRBV5-1	-	TRBJ2-3	CASSFGQGYADTQYF	TGCGCCAGCAGCTTCGGACAGGGTTATGCAGATACGCAGTATTTT
17	TRBD1	TRBV12-5	-	TRBJ2-4	CASGPTLGTGSEGIQYF	TGTGCTAGTGGTCCGACACTCGGGACAGGGAGTGAGGGCATTCAGTACTTC
16	TRBD1	TRBV25-1	-	TRBJ1-2	CASSEDRGRGSYGYTF	TGTGCCAGCAGTGAGGACAGGGGGCGGGGTAGTTATGGCTACACCTTC
15	-	TRBV11-2	-	TRBJ2-7	CASSLDLVRTYEQYF	TGTGCCAGCAGCTTAGATCTCGTCAGAACCTACGAGCAGTACTTC
17	TRBD1	TRBV23-1	once	TRBJ2-5	CASSQSIADRDMETQYF	TGCGCCAGCAGTCAATCCATCGCAGACAGGGATATGGAGACCCAGTACTTC
13	TRBD1	TRBV4-3	-	TRBJ2-7	CASSPLTGDEQYF	TGCGCCAGCAGCCCACTCACAGGGGACGAGCAGTACTTC
16	-	TRBV28	-	TRBJ1-1	CTSTQMLGTGNTEAFF	TGTACCAGCACTCAAATGCTCGGCACAGGGAACACTGAAGCTTTCTTT
15	TRBD2	TRBV19	once	TRBJ2-1	CASKASASGAMLQFF	TGTGCCAGTAAGGCTTCGGCTAGCGGGGCAATGTTGCAGTTCTTC
16	-	TRBV4-1	-	TRBJ1-3	CASSQALERAGNTIYF	TGCGCCAGCAGCCAAGCCTTGGAACGGGCTGGAAACACCATATATTTT
15	TRBD2	TRBV7-2	-	TRBJ2-5	CASSSNGLAEETQYF	TGTGCCAGCAGCTCAAATGGACTAGCGGAAGAGACCCAGTACTTC
17	TRBD1	TRBV14	-	TRBJ1-2	CASSPGTGGVANYGYTF	TGTGCCAGCAGCCCCGGGACAGGGGGCGTCGCTAACTATGGCTACACCTTC
15	TRBD1	TRBV6-4	-	TRBJ2-1	CASRGQGQSYNEQFF	TGTGCCAGCAGGGGACAGGGGCAGTCCTACAATGAGCAGTTCTTC
14	TRBD2	TRBV27	-	TRBJ2-7	CASSLTPSGYEQYF	TGTGCCAGCAGTTTAACCCCTAGCGGCTACGAGCAGTACTTC
14	-	TRBV7-9	-	TRBJ2-1	CASSLALRGNEQFF	TGTGCCAGCAGCTTAGCGCTCAGGGGAAATGAGCAGTTCTTC
19	TRBD2	TRBV5-5	once	TRBJ2-5	CASSGRDRGTSGVQETQYF	TGTGCCAGCAGCGGGAGGGACAGAGGGACTAGCGGAGTCCAAGAGACCCAGTACTTC
17	TRBD2	TRBV4-3	few	TRBJ2-1	CASSQEFAGGPDNEQFF	TGCGCCAGCAGCCAAGAATTCGCGGGAGGCCCCGACAATGAGCAGTTCTTC
17	-	TRBV4-2	-	TRBJ2-1	CASSQDSPDSLMFGQFF	TGTGCCAGCAGCCAAGATTCCCCGGACTCCTTGATGTTTGGGCAGTTCTTC
12	-	TRBV30	-	TRBJ1-2	CAWSGSNYGYPF	TGTGCCTGGAGTGGAAGTAACTATGGCTACCCCTTC
15	TRBD1	TRBV19	-	TRBJ2-7	CASSTGTGGFYEQYF	TGTGCCAGTAGTACAGGGACAGGGGGCTTCTACGAGCAGTACTTC
16	TRBD2	TRBV27	-	TRBJ2-7	CASSSPGLAGANEQYF	TGTGCCAGCAGTTCGCCGGGACTAGCGGGAGCCAACGAGCAGTACTTC
15	TRBD1	TRBV7-8	-	TRBJ1-2	CASSLVGQGDYGYTF	TGTGCCAGCAGCTTAGTCGGACAGGGGGACTATGGCTACACCTTC
12	-	TRBV30	-	TRBJ1-2	CAWSGTYFGYTF	TGTGCCTGGAGTGGCACGTACTTTGGCTACACCTTC
16	-	TRBV10-3	-	TRBJ1-1	CAISSDTAVWNTEAFF	TGTGCCATCAGTTCGGACACGGCCGTATGGAACACTGAAGCTTTCTTT
12	-	TRBV28	-	TRBJ1-2	CASSLLNYGYTF	TGTGCCAGCAGTTTACTTAACTATGGCTACACCTTC
14	-	TRBV9	-	TRBJ2-5	CASSVGLGHETQYF	TGTGCCAGCAGCGTAGGTTTGGGGCACGAGACCCAGTACTTC
14	-	TRBV7-9	-	TRBJ2-7	CASSFNWSTYEQYF	TGTGCCAGCAGCTTTAACTGGTCTACCTACGAGCAGTACTTC
16	TRBD1	TRBV11-2	-	TRBJ1-1	CASSLKFGTVNTEAFF	TGTGCCAGCAGCTTAAAGTTTGGGACAGTGAACACTGAAGCTTTCTTT
17	-	TRBV14	-	TRBJ2-5	CASSQEWGLGGPRAQYF	TGTGCCAGCAGCCAAGAATGGGGACTAGGGGGCCCTCGGGCCCAGTACTTC
13	TRBD2	TRBV6-1	-	TRBJ2-1	CASRPPSGNEQFF	TGTGCCAGCAGGCCCCCTAGCGGCAATGAGCAGTTCTTC
12	TRBD1	TRBV6-1	-	TRBJ2-1	CASGQASWEQFF	TGTGCCAGTGGACAGGCATCATGGGAGCAGTTCTTC
16	TRBD2	TRBV6-1	once	TRBJ2-3	CASSEDLAGVTDTQYF	TGTGCCAGCAGTGAAGATCTAGCGGGAGTTACAGATACGCAGTATTTT
15	TRBD1	TRBV7-2	-	TRBJ1-5	CASSLWQGAWQPQHF	TGTGCCAGCAGCTTATGGCAGGGGGCATGGCAGCCCCAGCATTTT
13	TRBD1	TRBV6-5	-	TRBJ1-1	CANSDRLNTEAFF	TGTGCCAACTCGGACAGGCTGAACACTGAAGCTTTCTTT
15	-	TRBV4-1	-	TRBJ2-5	CASSLRDSGGETQYF	TGCGCCAGCAGCCTCCGGGACAGCGGAGGGGAGACCCAGTACTTC
13	TRBD1	TRBV2	-	TRBJ2-2	CASRDRSAGELFF	TGTGCCAGCAGGGACAGGTCCGCCGGGGAGCTGTTTTTT
19	-	TRBV21-1	-	TRBJ2-7	CASSPRGTSGSSPSYEQYF	TGTGCCAGCAGCCCACGTGGGACTAGCGGGAGCAGTCCCTCCTACGAGCAGTACTTC